These 18 T cell receptor beta chains came from one sample sequenced in a study of shared clonotypes between healthy human individuals (dated by TCRdb to the early 2020s). Receptor libraries were prepared by the immunoSEQ multiplex PCR assay. The clones in this table, taken by TCRdb from immuneACCESS, are in-frame only. Not every clone is retained; where verified, under half of the shortfall comes from an unresolved V gene, and the cause of the rest is unknown. A total of more than 500,000 clones appear in this sample, 85% to 95% of them only once. The biggest ten clones account for 0.095% to 0.14% of the sample. CD8 naive samples were obtained by positive selection for CCR7 among CD45RO-negative cells, yielding a CD45RA+CCR7+ population from which TemRA cells were excluded. Sequencing was carried out using naive CD8+ T cells sorted from blood. This specimen's cell subset or site label, per the study, means: CD45RA+CCR7+. These receptor sequences come from a woman aged 30 to 39 in good health.

The chain employs TRBV5-1 and TRBJ1-4, with 12 nucleotides matching TRBD1. With 0 bases clipped from V and 1 base from J, the junction kept 7 bases outside the gene matches. Germline values: CDR1 SGHRS, CDR2 YFSETQ. The length of the CDR3 is 19 residues. This chain's CDR3 is CASSLEGQGAGGTNEKLFF. Written as DNA, the CDR3 is TGCGCCAGCAGCTTGGAGGGACAGGGGGCAGGAGGAACTAATGAAAAACTGTTTTTT.

This clone was picked up one time. This sequence joins TRBV6-5 and TRBJ2-1; TRBD2 matches 11 bases. With 6 bases clipped from V and 5 bases from J, the junction kept 3 bases outside the gene matches. The CDR3 runs to 14 residues. Germline V gene sequence: CDR1 MNHEY, CDR2 SVGAGI. CDR3 in amino acids: CASSKTSGDNEQFF. CDR3 DNA: TGTGCCAGCAGCAAGACTAGCGGGGACAATGAGCAGTTCTTC.

This clone was picked up a small number of times. The V call is TRBV30, the J call TRBJ1-1; 8 nucleotides agree with TRBD1. With V trimmed by 3 bases and J by 7 bases, 1 base remained unmatched. Germline V lookup: CDR1 GTSNPN, CDR2 SVGIG (reference sequence). The CDR3 consists of 11 residues. CDR3 nucleotides: TGTGCCTGGAGCGGACAGGGTGAAGCTTTCTTT. Protein product: CAWSGQGEAFF.

This clone showed up just once. The chain employs TRBV19 and TRBJ2-7, with 7 bases aligning to TRBD1. The CDR3 has 15 residues. Unmatched junction bases numbered 12, after V lost 8 bases and J lost 2 bases. The germline CDR1 and CDR2 sequences are LNHDA and SQIVND (reference sequence). Written as DNA, the CDR3 is TGTGCCAGTGTTAATTACAGGGGAGTTCCCTACGAGCAGTACTTC. Its protein is CASVNYRGVPYEQYF.

This rearrangement joins TRBV7-6 to TRBJ1-4; the D gene is possibly TRBD1 (5 bases). In germline, CDR1 is SGHVS, CDR2 FNYEAQ. This CDR3 has 16 amino acids. With 3 bases removed from V and 6 bases from J, the gap between germline ends came to 17 bases. CDR3 nucleotides: TGTGCCAGCAGCTTGGGTCTCTGGGGCAGCGATGAAAAACTGTTTTTT. It encodes CASSLGLWGSDEKLFF.

The chain combines TRBV29-1 with TRBJ1-1; 8 bases are a match to TRBD1. The V gene end was trimmed by 7 bases and the J gene end by 0 bases; junction bases not matched to a gene: 7. The length of the CDR3 is 14 residues. The germline CDR1 and CDR2 sequences are SQVTM and ANQGSEA. DNA for the CDR3: TGCAGCGCTTCAGGGGGCCGGTTGAACACTGAAGCTTTCTTT. It codes for CSASGGRLNTEAFF.

CDR3 bases: TGTGCCAGCAGTCTCGAGACAGGGCACGAGCAGTACTTC. Its protein is CASSLETGHEQYF. The J gene is TRBJ2-5, the V gene TRBV28; 7 nucleotides align to TRBD1. Near its end, the DNA agrees better with TRBJ2-7, so the J call may be wrong. The germline CDR1 and CDR2 sequences are MDHEN and SYDVKM. The CDR3 is 13 residues long.

V usage is TRBV7-8 and J usage is TRBJ2-7, with 9 bases lining up with TRBD2. Trimming took 6 bases from V and 3 from J; bases not matched to a gene: 3. Germline CDR1 is SGHVS and CDR2 is FQNEAQ. The CDR3 spans 13 residues. This CDR3 reads CASRSSGDYEQYF. The CDR3 DNA sequence: TGTGCCAGCAGGTCTAGCGGGGACTACGAGCAGTACTTC.

The chain employs TRBV14 and TRBJ2-1, with 11 bases matching TRBD2. V lost 3 bases, J lost 8 bases, and 6 bases stayed unmatched. This CDR3 has 15 residues. Germline V CDR1 and CDR2: SGHDN, FVKESK. The CDR3: CASSHTSGSLHEQFF. The CDR3 region has the DNA TGTGCCAGCAGCCATACTAGCGGGAGCTTACATGAGCAGTTCTTC.

The count of this clone is one. V and J are TRBV5-6 and TRBJ2-1; a weak D match, TRBD2 (5 bases). The V gene lost 0 bases and the J gene lost 7 bases, with 8 bases spanning the gap. This CDR3 is built from 13 residues. The germline CDR1 and CDR2 sequences are SGHDT and YYEEEE. This chain's CDR3 is CASSLGTPNEQFF. CDR3 sequence (DNA): TGTGCCAGCAGCTTGGGGACTCCAAATGAGCAGTTCTTC.

V and J are TRBV7-9 and TRBJ2-5, with D perhaps matching TRBD1 (5 bases). This CDR3 contains 14 residues. CDR1 is SEHNR and CDR2 is FQNEAQ in the germline V gene (reference sequence). With 5 bases removed from V and 7 bases from J, the gap between germline ends came to 17 bases. The CDR3 DNA is TGTGCCAGCAGCGTAGGAGACAGTTCAGGGACCCAGTACTTC. It codes for CASSVGDSSGTQYF.

The chain carries TRBV19 and TRBJ2-7; the D is unclear. The length of the CDR3 is 13 residues. Germline-derived CDR1 and CDR2 are LNHDA and SQIVND (reference sequence). Trimming left V 3 bases short and J 5 bases short, with 11 bases between. The CDR3 bases are TGTGCCAGTAGTATTAAAGGGTCCAACGAGCAGTACTTC. Translation: CASSIKGSNEQYF.

The chain links TRBV7-2 to TRBJ2-7; 12 bases are a match to TRBD1. V lost 5 bases and J lost 5; bases outside the gene matches: 4. The CDR3 spans 14 residues. CDR1 and CDR2 (germline): SGHTA, FQGNSA. In DNA, the CDR3 is TGTGCCAGCAGCCCCGGGACAGGGGGCAACGAGCAGTACTTC. Protein product: CASSPGTGGNEQYF.

This chain links TRBV7-6 with TRBJ2-7; TRBD1 agrees at 7 bases. The CDR3 loop spans 13 amino acids. CDR1 and CDR2 from the germline V gene are SGHVS and FNYEAQ. Trimming removed 5 bases from V and 6 bases from J; junction bases left unmatched: 7. The CDR3 loop is CASSLTGLSEQYF. The CDR3, as DNA: TGTGCCAGCAGCCTGACAGGGTTGTCCGAGCAGTACTTC.

This clone was seen a single time. The rearrangement joins TRBV7-9 to TRBJ1-5; D is uncertain. Germline loops: CDR1 SEHNR, CDR2 FQNEAQ (reference sequence). The CDR3 runs to 13 residues. The V end lost 3 bases, the J end lost 13 bases, and 16 bases lay between the germline ends. The CDR3 sequence is CASSLSERARQHF. For the CDR3, the DNA is TGTGCCAGCAGCTTGAGTGAACGGGCCAGGCAGCATTTT.

This sequence joins TRBV6-1 and TRBJ2-7; TRBD1 is a possible D gene (5 bases). Germline V CDR1 and CDR2: MNHNS, SASEGT. Trimming removed 0 bases from V and 4 bases from J, with 10 bases in between. This CDR3 region has 14 residues. DNA of the CDR3: TGTGCCAGCAGTGAAGCGTTCCAGGGATACGAGCAGTACTTC. This encodes CASSEAFQGYEQYF.

The J gene is TRBJ1-1, the V gene TRBV27, with 10 bases fitting TRBD1. Germline-derived CDR1 and CDR2 are MNHEY and SMNVEV (reference sequence). The J segment lost 4 bases and the V segment lost 5 bases, leaving 4 bases of the junction unmatched. The CDR3 consists of 14 residues. The CDR3 spells CASSVDRGSTEAFF. CDR3 DNA: TGTGCCAGCAGTGTGGACAGGGGGAGCACTGAAGCTTTCTTT.

The chain joins TRBV27 to TRBJ2-2; 10 nucleotides line up with TRBD2. J lost 0 bases, V lost 4 bases, and 2 bases had no gene match. This CDR3 has 16 amino acids. CDR1 MNHEY and CDR2 SMNVEV come from the germline V gene (reference sequence). CDR3 sequence reads: CASSSTSGANTGELFF. In nucleotides, the CDR3 is TGTGCCAGCAGTTCCACTAGCGGGGCGAACACCGGGGAGCTGTTTTTT.